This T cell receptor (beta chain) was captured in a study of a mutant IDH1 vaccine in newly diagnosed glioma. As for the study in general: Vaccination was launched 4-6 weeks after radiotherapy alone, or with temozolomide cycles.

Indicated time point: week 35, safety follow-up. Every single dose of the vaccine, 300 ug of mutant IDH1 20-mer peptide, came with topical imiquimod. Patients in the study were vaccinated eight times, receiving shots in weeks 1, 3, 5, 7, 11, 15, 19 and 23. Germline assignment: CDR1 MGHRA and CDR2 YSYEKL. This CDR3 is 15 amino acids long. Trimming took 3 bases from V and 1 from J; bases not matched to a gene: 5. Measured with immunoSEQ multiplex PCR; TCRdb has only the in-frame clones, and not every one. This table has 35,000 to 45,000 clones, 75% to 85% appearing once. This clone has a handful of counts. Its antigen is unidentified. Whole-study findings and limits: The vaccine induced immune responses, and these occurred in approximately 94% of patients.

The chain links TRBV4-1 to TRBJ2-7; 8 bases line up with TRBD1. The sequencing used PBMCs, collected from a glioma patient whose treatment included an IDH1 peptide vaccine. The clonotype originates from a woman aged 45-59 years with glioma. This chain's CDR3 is CASSHLGDRSYEQYF. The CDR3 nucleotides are TGCGCCAGCAGCCATTTGGGGGACAGGTCCTACGAGCAGTACTTC.